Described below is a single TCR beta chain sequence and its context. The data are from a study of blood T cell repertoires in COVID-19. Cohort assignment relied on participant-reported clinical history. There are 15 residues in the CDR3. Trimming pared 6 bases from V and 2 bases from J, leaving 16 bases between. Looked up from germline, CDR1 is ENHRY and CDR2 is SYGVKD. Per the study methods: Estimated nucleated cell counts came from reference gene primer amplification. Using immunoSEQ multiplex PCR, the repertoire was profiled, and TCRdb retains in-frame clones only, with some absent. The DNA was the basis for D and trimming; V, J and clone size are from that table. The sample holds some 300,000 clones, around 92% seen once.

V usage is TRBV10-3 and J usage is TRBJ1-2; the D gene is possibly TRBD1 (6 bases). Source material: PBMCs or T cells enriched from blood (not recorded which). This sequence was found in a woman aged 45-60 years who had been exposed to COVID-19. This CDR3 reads CAISPGGGVNYGYTF. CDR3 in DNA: TGTGCCATCAGCCCTGGAGGGGGGGTAAACTATGGCTACACCTTC.